This is a list of T cell receptor beta chains from one sample in a study of blood T cell repertoires in COVID-19. Sequencing used immunoSEQ multiplex PCR; TCRdb keeps in-frame clones, though not all of them. The sample gives about 59,000 clones, less than 80% of which show up once; about 3% is in the top ten. Material: peripheral blood. The receptors derive from a man in his sixties with acute or convalescent COVID-19. The CDR3 runs from the conserved cysteine through the conserved F or W. D genes are given only for firm matches. Where a row states a size, it is once, few, many or the class of an expanded clone; other rows omit it.

D gene: NA; clone size: NA; V gene: TRBV19; J gene: TRBJ1-2; CDR3 DNA: TGTGCCAGTAGTATTACGTTCGGGGGTCTCTCCTATGGCTACACCTTC; CDR3 protein: CASSITFGGLSYGYTF
D gene: NA; clone size: once; V gene: TRBV28; J gene: TRBJ1-2; CDR3 DNA: TGTGCCAGCAGTCTCTCGGACAACACTTATGGCTACACCTTC; CDR3 protein: CASSLSDNTYGYTF
D gene: NA; clone size: NA; V gene: TRBV5-1; J gene: TRBJ1-2; CDR3 DNA: TGCGCCAGCAGCTTGTCGTATGGGGGCGACTATGGCTACACCTTC; CDR3 protein: CASSLSYGGDYGYTF
D gene: TRBD2; clone size: NA; V gene: TRBV9; J gene: TRBJ2-1; CDR3 DNA: TGTGCCAGCAGCGTTAGCGGGAGCTCCTACAATGAGCAGTTCTTC; CDR3 protein: CASSVSGSSYNEQFF
D gene: NA; clone size: NA; V gene: TRBV9; J gene: TRBJ2-5; CDR3 DNA: TGTGCCAGCAGCGTAGGACTAGGCCAAGAGACCCAGTACTTC; CDR3 protein: CASSVGLGQETQYF
D gene: NA; clone size: NA; V gene: TRBV7-9; J gene: TRBJ2-3; CDR3 DNA: TGTGCCAGCAGCTTACGAGGTCAGGGGCAGGAGACAGATACGCAGTATTTT; CDR3 protein: CASSLRGQGQETDTQYF
D gene: NA; clone size: NA; V gene: TRBV10-3; J gene: TRBJ1-4; CDR3 DNA: TGTGCCATCAGTGGGGGCCAAAATGAAAAACTGTTTTTT; CDR3 protein: CAISGGQNEKLFF
D gene: NA; clone size: once; V gene: TRBV7-2; J gene: TRBJ1-3; CDR3 DNA: TGTGCCAGCAGCTTAGCAGGGAGCTCTGGAAACACCATATATTTT; CDR3 protein: CASSLAGSSGNTIYF
D gene: TRBD1; clone size: NA; V gene: TRBV27; J gene: TRBJ1-2; CDR3 DNA: TGTGCCACCTCACCGGGACAGAAAACGATCTATGGCTACACCTTC; CDR3 protein: CATSPGQKTIYGYTF
D gene: TRBD1; clone size: NA; V gene: TRBV7-6; J gene: TRBJ2-2; CDR3 DNA: TGTGCCAGCAGCCCAGGGACAGTAAACACCGGGGAGCTGTTTTTT; CDR3 protein: CASSPGTVNTGELFF
D gene: NA; clone size: few; V gene: TRBV19; J gene: TRBJ1-5; CDR3 DNA: TGTGCCAGTAGGCCCTTATTGAGCGGCAATCAGCCCCAGCATTTT; CDR3 protein: CASRPLLSGNQPQHF
D gene: NA; clone size: NA; V gene: TRBV4-1; J gene: TRBJ2-5; CDR3 DNA: TGCGCCAGCAGCCACTGGAGGGGAGAGACCCAGTACTTC; CDR3 protein: CASSHWRGETQYF
D gene: NA; clone size: NA; V gene: TRBV5-5; J gene: TRBJ2-7; CDR3 DNA: TGTGCCAGCAGCTTGGCGGGGACGGACTACTACGAGCAGTACTTC; CDR3 protein: CASSLAGTDYYEQYF
D gene: TRBD1; clone size: NA; V gene: TRBV28; J gene: TRBJ2-5; CDR3 DNA: TGTGCCAGCAGTCCCTCCCTCTCGTGGACAGGGGAAAAAGAGACCCAGTACTTC; CDR3 protein: CASSPSLSWTGEKETQYF
D gene: TRBD1; clone size: NA; V gene: TRBV6-4; J gene: TRBJ1-4; CDR3 DNA: TGTGCCAGCAGTGGTACAGGGGCAACTAATGAAAAACTGTTTTTT; CDR3 protein: CASSGTGATNEKLFF
D gene: NA; clone size: NA; V gene: TRBV27; J gene: TRBJ1-2; CDR3 DNA: TGTGCCAGCAGGGAGCGACAGGATACTAACTATGGCTACACCTTC; CDR3 protein: CASRERQDTNYGYTF
D gene: NA; clone size: NA; V gene: TRBV12-3/TRBV12-4; J gene: TRBJ2-7; CDR3 DNA: TGTGCCAGCAGGCAAGACACCTACGAGCAGTACTTC; CDR3 protein: CASRQDTYEQYF
D gene: TRBD1; clone size: NA; V gene: TRBV6-2/TRBV6-3; J gene: TRBJ1-2; CDR3 DNA: TGTGCCAGCAGTCCCGACAGGGGCGCTAACTATGGCTACACCTTC; CDR3 protein: CASSPDRGANYGYTF
D gene: NA; clone size: NA; V gene: TRBV15; J gene: TRBJ2-7; CDR3 DNA: TGTGCCACCAGCAGAGGACTTCCCGAGCAGTACTTC; CDR3 protein: CATSRGLPEQYF
D gene: NA; clone size: NA; V gene: TRBV5-1; J gene: TRBJ1-4; CDR3 DNA: TGCGCCAGCAGCCCAGCCGGGAGGTCGGCTAATGAAAAACTGTTTTTT; CDR3 protein: CASSPAGRSANEKLFF
D gene: NA; clone size: NA; V gene: TRBV9; J gene: TRBJ2-2; CDR3 DNA: TGTGCCAGCAGCGACACGGGGGGCTACACCGGGGAGCTGTTTTTT; CDR3 protein: CASSDTGGYTGELFF
D gene: TRBD2; clone size: NA; V gene: TRBV6-6; J gene: TRBJ2-3; CDR3 DNA: TGTGCCAGCAGTTACGGCGGGGGTTCCTACACAGATACGCAGTATTTT; CDR3 protein: CASSYGGGSYTDTQYF
D gene: NA; clone size: NA; V gene: TRBV18; J gene: TRBJ1-4; CDR3 DNA: TGTGCCAGCTCACCTCGAAACAGAGCAACTAATGAAAAACTGTTTTTT; CDR3 protein: CASSPRNRATNEKLFF
D gene: TRBD1; clone size: once; V gene: TRBV5-4; J gene: TRBJ2-7; CDR3 DNA: TGTGCCAGCAGCTTGGGGACAGGGGGGAGAGAGCAGTACTTC; CDR3 protein: CASSLGTGGREQYF
D gene: TRBD1; clone size: NA; V gene: TRBV28; J gene: TRBJ1-1; CDR3 DNA: TGTGCCAGCAGTCTCGGGACAGGGGTAGCTTTCTTT; CDR3 protein: CASSLGTGVAFF
D gene: NA; clone size: NA; V gene: TRBV11-2; J gene: TRBJ1-1; CDR3 DNA: TGTGCCAGCACGAGCGGGGTCGGCACTGAAGCTTTCTTT; CDR3 protein: CASTSGVGTEAFF